The 3 T cell receptor beta chains presented below share a single source sample, sequenced in a study of CD8 T cells in Susac syndrome. Reverse transcription of about 0.45 to 1 ug RNA used random hexamers. TCRdb analysed the immunoSEQ multiplex PCR reads with MiXCR anew, one entry per CDR3 protein. The sample contains 55,000 to 70,000 distinct CDR3 sequences, about 95% of which appear only once. The sequencing input was CD8+ T cells from PBMCs. These receptors all come from a human donor in good health.

For the CDR3, the DNA is TGTGCCACGGGGGAACAGGGAAGTGACAATGAGCAGTTCTTC. This gives the protein CATGEQGSDNEQFF. This chain links TRBV28 with TRBJ2-1; D may be TRBD1 or TRBD2 (6 bases each). V shed 10 bases and J shed 5 bases, with 18 bases lying between them. CDR1 is MDHEN and CDR2 is SYDVKM in the germline V gene. The CDR3 contains 14 residues.

This clonotype has only one observation. This rearrangement joins TRBV9 to TRBJ2-7; D is perhaps TRBD1 (5 bases). V gave up 3 bases and J gave up 4 bases, with 17 bases separating them. CDR3 length: 15 amino acids. Germline lookup yields CDR1 SGDLS and CDR2 YYNGEE. CDR3 protein: CASSAAVGPQYEQYF. The CDR3 DNA reads as TGTGCCAGCAGCGCGGCCGTGGGGCCGCAGTACGAGCAGTACTTC. The entire variable domain, with the rest obtained from reference TRBV9 and TRBJ2-7, is as follows: DSGVTQTPKHLITATGQRVTLRCSPRSGDLSVYWYQQSLDQGLQFLIQYYNGEERAKGNILERFSAQQFPDLHSELNLSSLELGDSALYFCASSAAVGPQYEQYFGPGTRLTVT.

The chain uses TRBV7-8 and TRBJ2-7; no definite D call. Germline CDR1 is SGHVS and CDR2 is FQNEAQ. Trimming left V 4 bases short and J 5 bases short, with 15 bases between. The CDR3 spans 14 residues. The CDR3 DNA reads TGTGCCAGCAGCTCCCCGGGCGGCCGGGACGAGCAGTACGTC. Translating gives CASSSPGGRDEQYV.